Listed below are T cell receptor beta chains from one sample, sequenced in a study of cytomegalovirus exposure and HLA in healthy donors. Method: immunoSEQ multiplex PCR; TCRdb's copy keeps in-frame clones and lacks some. The table shows about 210,000 clones, with about four fifths occurring only once. Sequenced sample: PBMCs. The receptors here all came from a woman aged 45-60 years in good health and CMV-seropositive. The CDR3 runs from the conserved cysteine through the conserved F or W. The order of the fields is J gene, D gene, V gene, CDR3 length, clone size, CDR3 DNA, CDR3 protein. D genes are given only for firm matches. Size tells how often a clone was seen (once, few, many) or the class of an expanded clone, and some rows leave it out.

>TRBJ1-6|TRBD1|TRBV30|14|NA
TGTGCCTGGACTCCGGGACAGGGAAATTCACCCCTCCACTTT
CAWTPGQGNSPLHF
>TRBJ1-2|NA|TRBV29-1|8|NA
TGCAGCGTTGAGACTTTCACCTTC
CSVETFTF
>TRBJ2-1|NA|TRBV6-1|13|NA
TGTGCCAGCAGTGAAGGGGGGGTCGGTGAGCAGTTCTTC
CASSEGGVGEQFF
>TRBJ1-2|NA|TRBV29-1|12|NA
TGCAGCGTTCGTACCGGGGAGGGTGGCTACACCTTC
CSVRTGEGGYTF
>TRBJ2-7|TRBD1|TRBV5-8|14|NA
TGTGCCAGCAGCTTGGGACAGGGAGCCTTCGAGCAGTACTTC
CASSLGQGAFEQYF
>TRBJ1-2|NA|TRBV10-2|12|NA
TGCGCCAGCGCCGGACAGAACTATGGCTACACCTTC
CASAGQNYGYTF
>TRBJ1-6|TRBD1|TRBV5-1|15|NA
TGCGCCAGCAGCTCCGAGGGACAGGTTAATTCACCCCTCCACTTT
CASSSEGQVNSPLHF
>TRBJ2-7|NA|TRBV7-8|14|once
TGTGCCAGCAGCCTTTTGACAGGTTCCTACGAGCAGTACTTC
CASSLLTGSYEQYF
>TRBJ1-5|NA|TRBV18|14|NA
TGTGCCAGCTCACCACGGCTAGGCAATCAGCCCCAGCATTTT
CASSPRLGNQPQHF
>TRBJ1-4|NA|TRBV19|14|NA
TGTGCCAGTAGTATTTACACAGCTAATGAAAAACTGTTTTTT
CASSIYTANEKLFF
>TRBJ2-7|NA|TRBV7-9|17|NA
TGTTCCAGCAGCCCCAGATGGGGTACAGGGATCCGCTACGAGCAGTACTTC
CSSSPRWGTGIRYEQYF
>TRBJ1-2|NA|TRBV18|16|NA
TGTGCCAGCTCACCGATTACAGGGATCACTAACTATGGCTACACCTTC
CASSPITGITNYGYTF
>TRBJ2-5|NA|TRBV9|15|once
TGTGCCAGCAGCGTAGGGGGCGGCCTCCAAGAGACCCAGTACTTC
CASSVGGGLQETQYF
>TRBJ1-2|NA|TRBV11-2|14|NA
TGTGCCAGCAGCACCGACAGGTCTGACTATGGCTACACCTTC
CASSTDRSDYGYTF
>TRBJ1-1|NA|TRBV2|15|NA
TGTGCCAGCACCACGTCACGGGGAAGGAACACTGAAGCTTTCTTT
CASTTSRGRNTEAFF
>TRBJ1-3|NA|TRBV13|14|NA
TGTGCCAGCTCTACAGGGCGCTCTGGAAACACCATATATTTT
CASSTGRSGNTIYF
>TRBJ1-2|NA|TRBV7-2|16|NA
TGTGCCAGCAGCTCTAGGCTGTTTAGCAGTCAGTATGGCTACACCTTC
CASSSRLFSSQYGYTF
>TRBJ2-1|NA|TRBV5-4|15|NA
TGTGCCAGCAGCTTGATCGGGTCTTCCTACAATGAGCAGTTCTTC
CASSLIGSSYNEQFF
>TRBJ2-1|NA|TRBV10-3|13|NA
TGTGCCACGCACAACCAGGGCAACAATGAGCAGTTCTTC
CATHNQGNNEQFF
>TRBJ2-7|TRBD1|TRBV7-9|13|NA
TGTGCCACTACACCGGGACAGGGAGGCGAGCAGTACTTC
CATTPGQGGEQYF
>TRBJ2-3|TRBD1|TRBV7-2|14|NA
TGTGCCAGCAGTGCCGGGACAGCCACAGATACGCAGTATTTT
CASSAGTATDTQYF
>TRBJ2-3|NA|TRBV18|13|NA
TGTGCCAGCTCACCGGACATTACAGATACGCAGTATTTT
CASSPDITDTQYF
>TRBJ2-2|NA|TRBV6-1|16|NA
TGTGCCAGCAGTGACAAGGAGGTTACGAACACCGGGGAGCTGTTTTTT
CASSDKEVTNTGELFF
>TRBJ2-3|TRBD2|TRBV13|17|NA
TGTGCCAGCAGCGCCCGTCTAGCGGGGGGAAGATCAGATACGCAGTATTTT
CASSARLAGGRSDTQYF
>TRBJ2-1|NA|TRBV5-1|19|NA
TGCGCCAGCAGCTTTGGGTCGGGGGACTGGGTGTCTAGCTACAATGAGCAGTTCTTC
CASSFGSGDWVSSYNEQFF
>TRBJ2-1|TRBD1|TRBV9|16|NA
TGTGCCAGCAGCGTGGTGGGTCAGGGGGCCAGGAATGAGCAGTTCTTC
CASSVVGQGARNEQFF
>TRBJ1-6|TRBD1|TRBV28|14|once
TGTGCCAGCAGTTCACAGGGGTGGTATTCACCCCTCCACTTT
CASSSQGWYSPLHF
>TRBJ1-4|NA|TRBV9|14|NA
TGTGCCAGCAGCGTAGATTTGGTGGCTGAAAAACTGTTTTTT
CASSVDLVAEKLFF
>TRBJ1-2|NA|TRBV2|14|once
TGTGCCAGCAGTGACGGCGGGTTTAACTATGGCTACACCTTC
CASSDGGFNYGYTF
>TRBJ2-3|TRBD2|TRBV11-2|15|NA
TGTGCCAGCAGCTTTGGCGGGGGGGCCACAGATACGCAGTATTTT
CASSFGGGATDTQYF
>TRBJ1-1|NA|TRBV2|14|NA
TGTGCCAGCAGGGGGGTCTCAGGGGACACTGAAGCTTTCTTT
CASRGVSGDTEAFF
>TRBJ2-1|NA|TRBV5-1|12|few
TGCGCCAGCAGCTCCGTTAGTAATGAGCAGTTCTTC
CASSSVSNEQFF
>TRBJ2-7|TRBD1|TRBV5-5|15|NA
TGTGCCAGCAGCTTTTCTGGGGGGACAGGGATCGAGCAGTACTTC
CASSFSGGTGIEQYF
>TRBJ2-3|NA|TRBV19|13|NA
TGTGCCAGTACCGGGACACGGACAGATACGCAGTATTTT
CASTGTRTDTQYF
>TRBJ2-5|NA|TRBV4-1|13|NA
TGCGCCAGCAGCGGGGAGCTCGTAGAGACCCAGTACTTC
CASSGELVETQYF
>TRBJ2-6|TRBD1|TRBV5-1|17|NA
TGCGCCAGCAGCTTCGTAGGCAGGGGGTCCGGGGCCAACGTCCTGACTTTC
CASSFVGRGSGANVLTF
>TRBJ2-2|TRBD1|TRBV7-9|14|NA
TGTGCCAGCAGCCCAGGGGGTCGAACCGGGGAGCTGTTTTTT
CASSPGGRTGELFF
>TRBJ2-5|TRBD2|TRBV30|15|NA
TGTGCCTGGAGTGTAACTAGCGGGGGGCGAGAGACCCAGTACTTC
CAWSVTSGGRETQYF
>TRBJ1-4|NA|TRBV28|14|NA
TGTGCCAGCAGTTTAGGACAGCATAATGAAAAACTGTTTTTT
CASSLGQHNEKLFF
>TRBJ2-3|TRBD1|TRBV4-1|22|NA
TGCGCCAGCAGCCAAGAACGAACCCACCGGGACAGGGTAAAAAGGCACACAGATACGCAGTATTTT
CASSQERTHRDRVKRHTDTQYF
>TRBJ2-5|TRBD2|TRBV5-1|17|NA
TGCGCCAGCAGCCCCGGACTAGCGGGGGGCCTCCAAGAGACCCAGTACTTC
CASSPGLAGGLQETQYF
>TRBJ1-2|NA|TRBV6-5|12|NA
TGTGCCAGCAGCGACAGGACGGGCGGCTACACCTTC
CASSDRTGGYTF
>TRBJ1-3|NA|TRBV5-1|14|NA
TGCGCCAGCAGCCGGGGGGCGCCTGGAAACACCATATATTTT
CASSRGAPGNTIYF
>TRBJ1-1|TRBD1|TRBV13|16|NA
TGTGCCAGCATCCCGGGACAGGGCTTTATGAACACTGAAGCTTTCTTT
CASIPGQGFMNTEAFF
>TRBJ2-2|NA|TRBV5-1|18|NA
TGCGCCAGCAGCTTGGCCCCAGGGTTGGTCCCGTTGGCCGGGGAGCTGTTTTTT
CASSLAPGLVPLAGELFF
>TRBJ1-4|NA|TRBV5-1|13|few
TGCGCCAGCAGCGGACGGGAAAATGAAAAACTGTTTTTT
CASSGRENEKLFF
>TRBJ2-7|NA|TRBV5-6|14|NA
TGTGCCAGCAGCTTGAATCAGGGCGGCAACGAGCAGTACTTC
CASSLNQGGNEQYF
>TRBJ2-3|TRBD2|TRBV7-3|16|NA
TGTGCCAGCAGCTTATCGGGCGGGGGAACCACAGATACGCAGTATTTT
CASSLSGGGTTDTQYF
>TRBJ1-6|TRBD1|TRBV5-1|16|once
TGCGCCAGCAGCGGAAACAGGGGAGTAGGCAATTCACCCCTCCACTTT
CASSGNRGVGNSPLHF
>TRBJ1-2|TRBD1|TRBV9|17|NA
TGTGCCAGCAGCGACCCGATTGGGACAGGGAAGTACTATGGCTACACCTTC
CASSDPIGTGKYYGYTF
>TRBJ1-1|NA|TRBV27|13|NA
TGTGCCAGCGGGACTGAGCTTAATAAAGAAGCTTTCTTT
CASGTELNKEAFF
>TRBJ2-7|TRBD1|TRBV29-1|12|NA
TGCAGCGCTTCGGACAGGGGTGGCGAGCAGTACTTC
CSASDRGGEQYF
>TRBJ2-5|TRBD1|TRBV30|14|NA
TGTGCCTGGGGCGGACAGGGGAGCCAAGAGACCCAGTACTTC
CAWGGQGSQETQYF